This T cell receptor (beta chain) was sequenced for a study of OX40 agonist ivuxolimab in advanced cancers. Here immunoSEQ multiplex PCR was the method, and the copy in TCRdb shows in-frame clones only, minus some. The sample holds some 84,000 clones, about 90% seen once. A note on this clone: Its target is not known.

The CDR3 is made up of 14 amino acids. V lost 5 bases and J lost 1; bases outside the gene matches: 6. Germline CDR1 is GTSNPN and CDR2 is SVGIG (reference sequence). Study results and caveats: Antigen specificity remained undetermined for the expanded peripheral T cells. On average, a greater number of expanded clones characterised CD8+ T cells relative to CD4+.

The V gene is TRBV30, the J gene TRBJ2-3; 7 positions agree with TRBD1. The sequenced sample was CD4+ or CD8+ T cells sorted from blood, obtained in a trial of the OX40 agonist ivuxolimab. The origin of this receptor is an adult with an advanced solid tumor such as melanoma, head and neck, liver or kidney cancer. The CDR3 nucleotides are TGTGCCTGGTCTACAGGGGTGGGCACAGATACGCAGTATTTT. Protein sequence: CAWSTGVGTDTQYF. Variable domain in full (rest from reference TRBV30 and TRBJ2-3): SQTIHQWPATLVQPVGSPLSLECTVEGTSNPNLYWYRQAAGRGLQLLFYSVGIGQISSEVPQNLSASRPQDRQFILSSKKLLLSDSGFYLCAWSTGVGTDTQYFGPGTRLTVL.